The 16 T cell receptor beta chains listed next were all sequenced from one sample in a study of T-cell reconstitution after alpha-beta-depleted transplantation in children. Unique molecular identifiers tagged the TCRbeta library. TCRdb ran MiXCR on the PCR reads and lists one entry per CDR3 protein. The sample consists of approximately 240,000 distinct CDR3 sequences, roughly 11% of them appearing once. Here the sequenced sample was PBMCs, taken before TCRalphabeta/CD19-depleted stem cell transplant. The source of these receptors is a child younger than two with acute myeloid leukemia, due to receive a stem cell transplant.

Ten or more counts support this clonotype. The chain has TRBV20-1 and TRBJ2-3; either TRBD1 or TRBD2 may fit D (5 bases each). The length of the CDR3 is 14 residues. Germline CDR1 and CDR2: DFQATT and SNEGSKA (reference sequence). The CDR3 sequence is CSPSFGDLGYTQYF. DNA of the CDR3: TGCAGCCCATCATTCGGGGACCTCGGTTATACGCAGTATTTT.

Only a few counts were recorded for this clonotype. The chain joins TRBV4-2 to TRBJ2-3; D may be TRBD2 (6 bases). Germline CDR1 is LGHNA and CDR2 is YNFKEQ. V lost 2 bases, J lost 3 bases, and 15 bases lay in between. The CDR3 has 16 amino acids. The CDR3 protein is CASSQKRGGKTDTQYF. For the CDR3, the DNA is TGTGCCAGCAGCCAAAAGAGGGGCGGGAAAACAGATACGCAGTATTTT.

This clonotype was seen at least ten times. The gene calls are TRBV18 and TRBJ1-1; possibly TRBD1 for D (6 bases). The CDR3 runs 12 residues. V was trimmed by 1 base and J by 6 bases, leaving 6 bases between them. The V gene's germline CDR1 is KGHSH and CDR2 LQKENI. Written as DNA, the CDR3 is TGTGCCAGCTCACCACGGGGGCCTGAAGCTTTCTTT. It yields the protein CASSPRGPEAFF.

The sample holds many counts of this clonotype. Germline and junction disagree at one end, which may indicate a read error. The rearrangement joins TRBV7-7 to TRBJ1-2, with D unclear. The CDR3 sequence is 14 residues long. Germline CDR1 SSHAT, CDR2 FNYEAQ (reference sequence). The CDR3 sequence is CASSFGPPNYGYTF. The CDR3 DNA follows: TGTGCTAGCAGCTTTGGGCCCCCTAACTATGGCTACACCTTC.

At least ten counts were recorded for this clonotype. This rearrangement joins TRBV24-1 to TRBJ1-2; 10 bases map to TRBD1. Trimming removed 7 bases from V and 6 bases from J; junction bases left unmatched: 7. The germline gives CDR1 KGHDR, CDR2 SFDVKD. The CDR3 covers 14 residues. The DNA for the CDR3 is TGTGCCACCAGATCGACCGGGACAGGGGATGGCTACACCTTC. Translated, it gives CATRSTGTGDGYTF.

This clonotype was observed many times. The chain couples TRBV20-1 to TRBJ2-3; D is possibly TRBD2 (6 bases). The germline gives CDR1 DFQATT, CDR2 SNEGSKA (reference sequence). V dropped 3 bases and J dropped 5 bases, with 12 bases sitting between them. The CDR3 covers 13 residues. CDR3 bases: TGCAGTGCTAGTGTGACTAGAAGAGATACGCAGTATTTT. Translating it yields CSASVTRRDTQYF.

This clonotype occurred many times. The chain carries TRBV24-1 and TRBJ2-7; 7 bases match TRBD2. Germline lookup yields CDR1 KGHDR and CDR2 SFDVKD. The CDR3 length is 17 residues. The junction had 19 bases not matched to a gene; V was cut back by 10 bases and J by 2 bases. CDR3 nucleotides: TGTGCCACGATCTTGGGCCATGGCGGGAGTAACACCTACGAGCAGTACTTC. Translation: CATILGHGGSNTYEQYF.

The table lists this clonotype with many counts. The gene calls are TRBV24-1 and TRBJ2-7; no clear D. The CDR3 runs 13 residues. Germline CDR1 reads KGHDR; CDR2 reads SFDVKD. The V gene lost 2 bases and the J gene lost 3 bases, with 7 bases spanning the gap. CDR3 bases: TGTGCCACCAGTGATTCAACCTTCTACGAGCAGTACTTC. Translated, it gives CATSDSTFYEQYF.

There are many counts of this clonotype. The J gene is TRBJ2-3, the V gene TRBV12-3 or TRBV12-4; D is uncertain. The CDR3 contains 12 residues. V was pared by 1 base and J by 8 bases, with 7 bases between. CDR3 sequence reads: CASSLEARTQYF. The CDR3 DNA follows: TGTGCCAGCAGTTTAGAGGCTCGTACGCAGTATTTT.

This clonotype was recorded many times. For the CDR3, the DNA is TGCAGCGTTCGGCAGGCCGTGAACACTGAAGCTTTCTTT. Translation: CSVRQAVNTEAFF. This chain links TRBV29-1 with TRBJ1-1; D is undetermined. V was cut by 5 bases and J by 0 bases, with 10 bases left in between. The CDR3 loop spans 13 amino acids. Germline V CDR1 and CDR2: SQVTM, ANQGSEA.

The chain recombines TRBV23-1 with TRBJ1-5, with 7 bases lining up with TRBD1. TRBV23-1 counts as an open reading frame of uncertain function. The J segment lost 3 bases and the V segment lost 7 bases, leaving 9 bases of the junction unmatched. The CDR3 has 15 amino acids. CDR3 bases: TGCGCCAGCATCAGGACAGGACAATTCAATCAGCCCCAGCATTTT. This gives the protein CASIRTGQFNQPQHF.

This clonotype has a handful of counts. V usage is TRBV5-6 and J usage is TRBJ1-3; 9 bases are shared with TRBD1. Germline V lookup: CDR1 SGHDT, CDR2 YYEEEE. J gave up 4 bases and V 2 bases, and 7 bases lay outside the gene matches. This CDR3 region has 16 residues. The CDR3 is CASSFGTGTSGNTIYF. In DNA, the CDR3 is TGTGCCAGCAGCTTCGGGACAGGGACTTCGGGAAACACCATATATTTT.

This clonotype was seen ten or more times. V usage is TRBV20-1 and J usage is TRBJ2-7; 7 nucleotides match TRBD1. Trimming took 5 bases from V and 5 from J; bases not matched to a gene: 12. The germline CDR1 and CDR2 sequences are DFQATT and SNEGSKA (reference sequence). The CDR3 is 14 amino acids. The CDR3 is CSASTQGFINEQYF. The CDR3 bases are TGCAGTGCTTCCACACAGGGGTTTATCAACGAGCAGTACTTC.

This clonotype has a count of ten or more. This chain uses TRBV18 with TRBJ1-4; D might be TRBD1 (5 bases). The germline V gene encodes CDR1 KGHSH and CDR2 LQKENI. V was trimmed by 3 bases and J by 10 bases, leaving 18 bases between them. This CDR3 is 15 amino acids long. The CDR3 DNA reads TGTGCCAGCTCACCGGATCAGGGTAGGGGAGGAAAACTGTTTTTT. Its protein is CASSPDQGRGGKLFF.

This clonotype was found many times. The rearrangement joins TRBV12-3 or TRBV12-4 to TRBJ2-5, with a weak D call TRBD2 (7 bases). The germline V and J ends were trimmed by 3 bases and 4 bases, with 12 bases remaining between them. CDR3 length: 14 amino acids. The CDR3 nucleotides are TGTGCCAGCAGTTTTAGGGGGGGGGCAGAGACCCAGTACTTC. It codes for CASSFRGGAETQYF.

This clonotype was found many times. CDR3 in amino acids: CSAANPRGNLNTEAFF. The CDR3, as DNA: TGCAGCGCCGCGAATCCCAGGGGGAATCTGAACACTGAAGCTTTCTTT. J is TRBJ1-1 and V is TRBV29-1, with 7 bases that match TRBD1. The J segment lost 0 bases and the V segment lost 7 bases, leaving 14 bases of the junction unmatched. The CDR3 has 16 residues. Germline V lookup: CDR1 SQVTM, CDR2 ANQGSEA.